This T cell receptor (beta chain) was sequenced for a study of shared clonotypes between healthy human individuals. In the study overall: Aged 18 to 49, the donors were two women and a few men. Researchers assigned three CD4 naive, three CD4 memory, two CD8 naive and one CD8 memory plate to each donor.

V was pared by 8 bases and J by 7 bases, with 12 bases between. Germline V gene sequence: CDR1 SNHLY, CDR2 FYNNEI. This CDR3 has 11 amino acids. In the original analysis: Junction-only sequences without quality scores were provided by ImmunoSEQ, so filtering was different. TCRdb keeps only in-frame clones here, not all; method: immunoSEQ multiplex PCR. V and J calls and clone size are those listed in that table; D and trimming were worked out from the DNA. Of about 340,000 clones in the sample, around 70% are singletons; the top ten hold around 9.3%. This clone was observed a handful of times. CD4+ cells yielded CD45RA+ naive and CD45RA-negative memory subsets.

This clonotype was obtained from a man between 25 and 39 years old in good health. V gene TRBV2 combines with J gene TRBJ2-7; the D gene is possibly TRBD2 (5 bases). The sequenced sample was memory CD4+ T cells sorted from blood. Regarding subset: CD45RA-negative fraction. CDR3 protein: CASERRWEQYF. As DNA, the CDR3 is TGTGCCAGCGAGCGGAGGTGGGAGCAGTACTTC. The full variable domain, its missing parts supplied by reference TRBV2 and TRBJ2-7, is EPEVTQTPSHQVTQMGQEVILRCVPISNHLYFYWYRQILGQKVEFLVSFYNNEISEKSEIFDDQFSVERPDGSNFTLKIRSTKLEDSAMYFCASERRWEQYFGPGTRLTVT.